The 3 T cell receptor beta chains reported below all come from one sample, sequenced in a study of post-analysis software for immune sequencing data. Regarding the study as a whole: Elevated frequency relative to controls characterized several TRBV segments in patients, TRBV5-6, TRBV5-1 and TRBV20-1 among them.

Their specific antigens are unknown. Researchers reported that TCR beta cDNA libraries carried unique molecular identifiers. TCRdb reprocessed the PCR reads via MiXCR and lists one record per CDR3 protein. Of over 150,000 distinct CDR3 sequences listed, 30% are singletons. Sequencing was performed on blood. Receptors originate from a girl aged 10-17 years with multiple sclerosis.

This clonotype was found many times. The chain has TRBV7-3 and TRBJ2-7; a possible D gene is TRBD1 (5 bases). Trimming pared 7 bases from V and 2 bases from J, leaving 15 bases between. Germline CDR1 is SGHTA and CDR2 is FQGTGA. There are 14 residues in the CDR3. This chain's CDR3 is CASIIGQVTYEQYF. The CDR3 nucleotides read TGTGCCAGCATTATTGGACAAGTTACCTACGAGCAGTACTTC.

A word on this clonotype: A clone one base away is much larger, so this may be a read error. The genes are TRBV5-4 and TRBJ2-1; D unresolved. Germline V lookup: CDR1 SGHNT, CDR2 YYREEE (reference sequence). The CDR3 covers 14 residues. CDR3 nucleotide sequence: TGTGCCAGCAGCTTGGACGGGCCCGAGAATGTGCAGTTCTTC. This translates into CASSLDGPENVQFF.

The table lists this clonotype with many counts. This rearrangement joins TRBV2 to TRBJ2-7; 8 bases are a match to TRBD2. Per germline, CDR1 SNHLY and CDR2 FYNNEI. The CDR3 covers 14 residues. V trimming: 10 bases; J trimming: 2 bases; junction bases outside the gene matches: 10. The CDR3 bases are TGTGCCACCACATTAAGCGGGGGTCCCTACGAGCAGTACTTC. Translating it yields CATTLSGGPYEQYF. Full variable domain (remainder filled in from reference TRBV2 and TRBJ2-7): EPEVTQTPSHQVTQMGQEVILRCVPISNHLYFYWYRQILGQKVEFLVSFYNNEISEKSEIFDDQFSVERPDGSNFTLKIRSTKLEDSAMYFCATTLSGGPYEQYFGPGTRLTVT.